This paragraph reports one TCR beta chain. No antigen is known for it. With 6 bases removed from V and 7 bases from J, the gap between germline ends came to 15 bases. The germline V gene has CDR1 DFQATT and CDR2 SNEGSKA (reference sequence). This CDR3 has 12 residues. Attachment of unique molecular identifiers was made to individual cDNA molecules. TCRdb recomputed calls from the 5' RACE reads with MiXCR, one row per CDR3 protein. The sample records 85,000 to 90,000 distinct CDR3 sequences, approximately 15% being singletons. The data stem from a study of early T cells in non-severe SARS-CoV-2 infection. Overall study: Sequencing of unsorted whole blood was done on bulk RNA, leaving chains unpaired.

Broader study findings: The study's VDJdb matching favored anti-spike CD8 responses and missed private and CD4 specificities.

The specimen was whole blood. The TCR comes from an adult who was a healthcare worker with PCR-confirmed SARS-CoV-2 infection or an uninfected control (not recorded which). V is TRBV20-1 and J is TRBJ2-5; no firm D call. This CDR3 reads CSAIVGLGTQYF. For the CDR3, the DNA is TGCAGTGCAATAGTTGGTCTTGGGACCCAGTACTTC.